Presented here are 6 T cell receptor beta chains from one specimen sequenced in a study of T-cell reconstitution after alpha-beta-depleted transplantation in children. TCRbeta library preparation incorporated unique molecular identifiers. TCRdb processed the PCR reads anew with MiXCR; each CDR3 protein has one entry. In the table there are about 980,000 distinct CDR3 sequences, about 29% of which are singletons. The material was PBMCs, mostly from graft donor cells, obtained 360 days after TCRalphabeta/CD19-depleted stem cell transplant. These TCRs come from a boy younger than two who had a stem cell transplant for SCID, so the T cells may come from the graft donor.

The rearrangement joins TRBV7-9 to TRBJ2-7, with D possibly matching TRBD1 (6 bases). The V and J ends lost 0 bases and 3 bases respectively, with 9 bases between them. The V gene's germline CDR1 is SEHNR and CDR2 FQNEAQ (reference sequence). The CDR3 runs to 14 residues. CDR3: CASSLAVRGYEQYF. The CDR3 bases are TGTGCCAGCAGCTTAGCGGTCAGGGGCTACGAGCAGTACTTC.

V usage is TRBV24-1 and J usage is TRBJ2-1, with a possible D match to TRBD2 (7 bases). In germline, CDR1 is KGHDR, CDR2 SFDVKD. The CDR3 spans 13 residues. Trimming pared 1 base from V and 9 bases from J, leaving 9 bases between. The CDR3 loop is CATSDFGGLEQFF. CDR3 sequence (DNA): TGTGCCACCAGTGATTTCGGGGGGCTTGAGCAGTTCTTC.

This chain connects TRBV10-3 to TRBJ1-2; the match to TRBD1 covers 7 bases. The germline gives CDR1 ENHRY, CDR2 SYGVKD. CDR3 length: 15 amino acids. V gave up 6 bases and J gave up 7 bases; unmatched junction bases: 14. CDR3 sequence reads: CAIRRTGLREPGYTF. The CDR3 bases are TGTGCCATCAGACGGACAGGTTTGAGGGAGCCTGGCTACACCTTC.

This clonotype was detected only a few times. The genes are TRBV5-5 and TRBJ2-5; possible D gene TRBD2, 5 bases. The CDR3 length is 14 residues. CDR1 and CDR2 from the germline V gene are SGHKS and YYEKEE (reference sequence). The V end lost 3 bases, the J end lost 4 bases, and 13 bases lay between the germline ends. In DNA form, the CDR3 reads TGTGCCAGCAGCTCTGACTGGAGGCGAGAGACCCAGTACTTC. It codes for CASSSDWRRETQYF.

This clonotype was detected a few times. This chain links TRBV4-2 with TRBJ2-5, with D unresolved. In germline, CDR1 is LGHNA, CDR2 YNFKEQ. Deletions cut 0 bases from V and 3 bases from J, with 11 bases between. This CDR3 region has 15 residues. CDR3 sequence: CASSQEIGGEETQYF. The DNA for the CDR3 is TGTGCCAGCAGCCAAGAAATCGGCGGAGAAGAGACCCAGTACTTC.

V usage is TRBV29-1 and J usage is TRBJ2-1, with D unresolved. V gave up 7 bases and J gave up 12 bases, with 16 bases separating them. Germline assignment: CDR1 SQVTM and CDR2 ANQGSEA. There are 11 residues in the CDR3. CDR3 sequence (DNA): TGCAGCGCCGAAGCCACCGTAGGGCAGTTCTTC. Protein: CSAEATVGQFF.